This T cell receptor beta chain was recorded in a study of CD8 T cells in ankylosing spondylitis. Findings and caveats of the study: For ankylosing spondylitis blood, a TCR beta motif of seven to nine highly homologous variants appeared characteristic. Disease-linked clones were reportedly significantly enriched in matched ankylosing spondylitis synovial fluid.

This clonotype was counted at least ten times. Its antigen is unidentified. V lost 1 base and J lost 5, with 12 bases in between. From germline, CDR1 is LGHNA and CDR2 YSLEER. The CDR3 is made up of 14 amino acids. Preparation of TCR beta libraries was done by quantitative 5'-RACE with molecular barcodes. TCRdb called the 5' RACE reads again in MiXCR, with one record for every CDR3 protein. This table has around 770,000 distinct CDR3 sequences, roughly 10% appearing once. The sample comprised blood, either unsorted or a sorted T cell fraction (not recorded which). The receptor was derived from a male donor with ankylosing spondylitis. The chain has TRBV4-3 and TRBJ2-7, with D hard to call. As DNA, the CDR3 is TGCGCCAGCAGCCAAGCCTACGTGGTCGACGAGCAGTACTTC. Its protein is CASSQAYVVDEQYF.